This T cell receptor (beta chain) was recorded in a study of T cells in Graves' hyperthyroidism and ophthalmopathy. Germline loops: CDR1 MNHNS, CDR2 SASEGT. The length of the CDR3 is 16 residues. Trimming took off 6 bases at V and 7 bases at J, with 24 bases between the two ends. Amplification of TCR beta CDR3 regions used RNA as the template. The TCR CDR3 first-round RT-PCR relied on the HTBI primer set. MiXCR was run by TCRdb on the multiplex PCR reads, yielding one entry per CDR3 protein. Found here are about 400,000 distinct CDR3 sequences, approximately 14% of them singletons; the top ten hold under 25%.

This sequence originates from an older woman with Graves' ophthalmopathy. The sample consisted of blood. The chain recombines TRBV6-1 with TRBJ2-5; TRBD1 might be the D (5 bases). Here the CDR3 reads CASRLKAQGREGTQYF. Here the CDR3 DNA reads TGTGCCAGCAGACTCAAAGCCCAGGGTAGGGAAGGGACCCAGTACTTC.